The 2 T cell receptor beta chains below were found in one sample sequenced in a study of T cell responses to AZD1222 COVID-19 vaccine. Only in-frame clones appear in the TCRdb table, and some are missing; sequencing was by immunoSEQ multiplex PCR. Among around 100,000 clones, about 86% were seen once, and the ten largest hold under 10%. Material: peripheral blood, obtained on day 0 of AZD1222 vaccination. Source of these receptors: an adult in good health.

V usage is TRBV5-4 and J usage is TRBJ1-5; 9 bases line up with TRBD1. Unmatched junction bases numbered 3, after V lost 4 bases and J lost 4 bases. Germline V gives CDR1 SGHNT, CDR2 YYREEE (reference sequence). This CDR3 is 14 amino acids long. DNA of the CDR3: TGTGCCAGCAGCCGGGGGACAGGGAATCAGCCCCAGCATTTT. This translates into CASSRGTGNQPQHF.

The chain combines TRBV11-2 with TRBJ2-7; either TRBD1 or TRBD2 may fit D (5 bases each). CDR1 SGHAT and CDR2 FQNNGV come from the germline V gene. The CDR3 length is 14 residues. The V gene lost 8 bases and the J gene lost 7 bases, with 21 bases spanning the gap. CDR3 loop: CASLLGDVVREQYF. The CDR3 coding sequence is TGTGCCAGCCTCTTGGGGGACGTGGTCAGGGAGCAGTACTTC.